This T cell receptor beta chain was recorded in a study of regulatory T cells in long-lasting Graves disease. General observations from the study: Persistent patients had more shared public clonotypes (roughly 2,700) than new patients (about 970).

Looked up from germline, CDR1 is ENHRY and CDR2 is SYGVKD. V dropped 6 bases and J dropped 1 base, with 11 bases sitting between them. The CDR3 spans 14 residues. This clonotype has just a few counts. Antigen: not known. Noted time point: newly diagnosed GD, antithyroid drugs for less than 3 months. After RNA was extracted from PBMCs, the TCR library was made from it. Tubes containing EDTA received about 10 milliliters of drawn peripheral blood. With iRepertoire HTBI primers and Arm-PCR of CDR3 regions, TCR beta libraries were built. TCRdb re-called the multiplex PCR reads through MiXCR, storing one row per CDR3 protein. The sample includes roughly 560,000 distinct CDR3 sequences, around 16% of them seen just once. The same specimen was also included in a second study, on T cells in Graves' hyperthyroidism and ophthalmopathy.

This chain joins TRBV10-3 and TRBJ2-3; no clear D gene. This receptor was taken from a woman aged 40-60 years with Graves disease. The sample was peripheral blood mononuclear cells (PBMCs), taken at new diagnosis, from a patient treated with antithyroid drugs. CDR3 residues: CAISPSRGTDTQYF. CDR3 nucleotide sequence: TGTGCCATCAGCCCCTCCCGGGGCACAGATACGCAGTATTTT.